The 26 T cell receptor beta chains below were found in one sample sequenced in a study of identical twins. Via MiXCR, TCRdb re-called the 5' RACE reads, giving one row per CDR3 protein. The sample shows about 500,000 distinct CDR3 sequences, roughly an eighth of them seen only once. These same records also appear under a second study, on yellow fever vaccine responses in identical twins.

Specimen: CD4+ T cells sorted from blood. These receptors were collected from a woman aged 18-29 years in good health.

The chain is built from TRBV6-1 and TRBJ2-3; 7 bases are shared with TRBD2. This CDR3 has 16 amino acids. Per the germline V gene, CDR1 is MNHNS and CDR2 is SASEGT. Germline trimming cut 5 bases from V and 0 bases from J; bases unmatched to any gene: 8. CDR3 protein: CASSPTPAGSTDTQYF. The CDR3 nucleotides read TGTGCCAGCAGTCCGACACCAGCGGGGAGCACAGATACGCAGTATTTT.

In this sample, this clonotype turned up once. The V and J genes are TRBV27 and TRBJ2-3, with TRBD2 matching 15 bases. This CDR3 is built from 18 residues. The V gene's germline CDR1 is MNHEY and CDR2 SMNVEV (reference sequence). J gave up 3 bases and V 5 bases, and 9 bases lay outside the gene matches. The CDR3 DNA follows: TGTGCCAGCAGTGGGGGGACTAGCGGGAGGCCGGGGACAGATACGCAGTATTTT. It translates to CASSGGTSGRPGTDTQYF.

This clonotype has only a few counts. The chain couples TRBV6-1 to TRBJ2-7; D uncertain. Trimming left V 5 bases short and J 3 bases short, with 8 bases between. This CDR3 is 12 amino acids long. Germline V CDR1 and CDR2: MNHNS, SASEGT. The CDR3 is CASSLQIYEQYF. The CDR3, as DNA: TGTGCCAGCAGTTTACAGATCTACGAGCAGTACTTC.

The chain links TRBV19 to TRBJ2-7; D remains ambiguous. The ends were cut back, 1 base at V and 0 bases at J, with 19 bases in the middle. The CDR3 spans 18 residues. Germline V gives CDR1 LNHDA, CDR2 SQIVND (reference sequence). The CDR3 nucleotides read TGTGCCAGTAGTATAGCAGGCAGCGCTTCCGCTACCTCCTACGAGCAGTACTTC. Its protein product is CASSIAGSASATSYEQYF.

This rearrangement joins TRBV5-6 to TRBJ2-7, with D perhaps TRBD2 (5 bases). The CDR3 has 16 amino acids. CDR1 and CDR2 (germline): SGHDT, YYEEEE. The ends were cut back, 1 base at V and 6 bases at J, with 20 bases in the middle. CDR3 nucleotides: TGTGCCAGCAGCTTGTCGGGTGGACTCCGGGGTGGCGAGCAGTACTTC. The encoded protein is CASSLSGGLRGGEQYF.

This clonotype appeared a few times. V gene TRBV10-3 combines with J gene TRBJ2-5; D is unresolved. Deletions cut 10 bases from V and 7 bases from J, with 16 bases between. Germline V gene sequence: CDR1 ENHRY, CDR2 SYGVKD. CDR3 length: 12 amino acids. The CDR3 region is CATAGPGGTQYF. The CDR3 region has the DNA TGTGCCACTGCCGGGCCCGGTGGGACCCAGTACTTC.

The J gene is TRBJ2-6, the V gene TRBV10-2, with 7 nucleotides matching TRBD2. The CDR3 length is 16 residues. Germline CDR1 and CDR2: WSHSY and SAAADI. The J segment lost 0 bases and the V segment lost 7 bases, leaving 6 bases of the junction unmatched. This CDR3 reads CASMGGRLSGANVLTF. CDR3 DNA: TGCGCCAGCATGGGGGGGAGGCTCTCTGGGGCCAACGTCCTGACTTTC.

This clonotype has at least ten counts. CDR3 in DNA: TGTGCCAGCAGAGAAGACTCTAGCACAGATACGCAGTATTTT. It specifies CASREDSSTDTQYF. The chain joins TRBV12-3 or TRBV12-4 to TRBJ2-3, with D unresolved. The V gene lost 6 bases and the J gene lost 0 bases, with 10 bases spanning the gap. The CDR3 has 14 residues.

This clonotype has more than one count but fewer than ten. The chain employs TRBV13 and TRBJ2-1; D not resolved. V was clipped by 5 bases and J by 0 bases, with 17 bases between them. CDR1 is PRHDT, CDR2 FYEKMQ, per germline (reference sequence). This CDR3 has 17 residues. The DNA of the CDR3 is TGTGCCAGCAGCCCCCGGACCAAACTTAACTCCTACAATGAGCAGTTCTTC. Translated: CASSPRTKLNSYNEQFF.

The chain carries TRBV12-3 or TRBV12-4 and TRBJ2-7, with 8 bases that match TRBD2. V dropped 5 bases and J dropped 3; count of bases not matched to a gene: 3. This CDR3 has 13 amino acids. CDR3 DNA sequence: TGTGCCAGCAGTCGTAGCGGGGTCTACGAGCAGTACTTC. It codes for CASSRSGVYEQYF.

This clonotype was observed at least ten times. This rearrangement joins TRBV29-1 to TRBJ2-3; tentative D call: TRBD1 (5 bases). CDR3 size: 11 residues. With 5 bases removed from V and 4 bases from J, the gap between germline ends came to 7 bases. Germline V gene sequence: CDR1 SQVTM, CDR2 ANQGSEA. CDR3 in amino acids: CSVQGADTQYF. The CDR3 DNA reads as TGCAGCGTTCAAGGGGCAGATACGCAGTATTTT.

This clonotype has a handful of counts. The J gene is TRBJ1-5, the V gene TRBV4-3; D is possibly TRBD1 (5 bases). The germline CDR1 and CDR2 sequences are LGHNA and YSLEER. This CDR3 is 17 amino acids long. The V and J ends lost 0 bases and 0 bases respectively, with 12 bases between them. The CDR3 DNA reads as TGCGCCAGCAGCCAAGATCGGGGGGTTTATAGCAATCAGCCCCAGCATTTT. This gives the protein CASSQDRGVYSNQPQHF.

This clonotype was observed a handful of times. The V call is TRBV7-9, the J call TRBJ2-1; TRBD2 aligns across 7 bases. The germline V gene encodes CDR1 SEHNR and CDR2 FQNEAQ (reference sequence). The CDR3 spans 13 residues. Trimming cost V 5 bases and J 5 bases; bases outside gene matches: 3. The DNA for the CDR3 is TGTGCCAGCAGCCAGCTAGCGGACAATGAGCAGTTCTTC. Translating gives CASSQLADNEQFF. The whole variable domain, remainder taken from reference TRBV7-9 and TRBJ2-1, is DTGVSQNPRHKITKRGQNVTFRCDPISEHNRLYWYRQTLGQGPEFLTYFQNEAQLEKSRLLSDRFSAERPKGSFSTLEIQRTEQGDSAMYLCASSQLADNEQFFGPGTRLTVL.

The rearrangement joins TRBV6-5 to TRBJ2-6; D possibly matches TRBD1 or TRBD2 (6 bases each). Germline CDR1 and CDR2: MNHEY and SVGAGI. V lost 4 bases and J 0 bases, leaving 19 bases between the germline ends. CDR3 length equals 19 residues. CDR3 nucleotide sequence: TGTGCCAGCAGTTTACAACAGGGACTCTGGGGCTCTGGGGCCAACGTCCTGACTTTC. Its protein is CASSLQQGLWGSGANVLTF.

This clonotype has at least ten counts. The chain has TRBV6-1 and TRBJ2-3; weak D call: TRBD1 (5 bases). The CDR3 loop spans 14 amino acids. The germline CDR1 and CDR2 sequences are MNHNS and SASEGT. V lost 6 bases and J lost 2, with 12 bases in between. CDR3 region: CASSLDRYTDTQYF. The CDR3 coding sequence is TGTGCCAGCAGCCTCGACAGATACACAGATACGCAGTATTTT.

The sample holds one count of this clonotype. The CDR3: CASSSNPAYEQYF. DNA for the CDR3: TGTGCCAGCAGCTCGAACCCGGCCTACGAGCAGTACTTC. This rearrangement joins TRBV7-2 to TRBJ2-7, with D uncertain. The CDR3 extends over 13 amino acids. Trimming cost V 4 bases and J 2 bases, with 9 bases left between them. Germline values: CDR1 SGHTA, CDR2 FQGNSA.

This clonotype was picked up one time. The chain employs TRBV12-3 or TRBV12-4 and TRBJ2-2; 10 bases map to TRBD1. The trim removed 6 bases at V and 6 bases at J, leaving 13 bases unmatched. The CDR3 has 17 amino acids. The CDR3 spells CASSHRDRGSTAGELFF. The CDR3 nucleotides are TGTGCCAGCAGCCATCGGGACAGGGGTTCGACGGCCGGGGAGCTGTTTTTT.

This chain uses TRBV29-1 with TRBJ2-7, with a possible D match to TRBD2 (6 bases). CDR3 size: 13 residues. Between the trimmed V and J ends, which lost 5 bases and 2 bases, there was a span of 13 bases. Germline CDR1 and CDR2: SQVTM and ANQGSEA. This chain's CDR3 is CSVPGTLTYEQYF. DNA for the CDR3: TGCAGCGTTCCAGGGACTTTGACCTACGAGCAGTACTTC.

This clonotype was observed many times. This sequence joins TRBV4-3 and TRBJ2-2; a weak D match, TRBD1 (6 bases). The CDR3 is 16 amino acids. V gave up 1 base and J gave up 0 bases, with 9 bases separating them. Germline lookup yields CDR1 LGHNA and CDR2 YSLEER. CDR3 residues: CASSQGAGANTGELFF. The CDR3 bases are TGCGCCAGCAGCCAAGGGGCAGGGGCGAACACCGGGGAGCTGTTTTTT.

This clonotype was detected a few times. This chain links TRBV20-1 with TRBJ1-2, with D possibly TRBD1 on 5 matching bases. The germline V gene has CDR1 DFQATT and CDR2 SNEGSKA (reference sequence). With 1 base removed from V and 2 bases from J, the gap between germline ends came to 11 bases. The CDR3 contains 14 residues. The CDR3 region is CSARVSGDNYGYTF. The CDR3, as DNA: TGCAGTGCTAGAGTTTCGGGGGACAACTATGGCTACACCTTC.

This clonotype was detected a few times. V and J are TRBV14 and TRBJ2-1; D gene uncertain. CDR1 and CDR2 from the germline V gene are SGHDN and FVKESK. Between the trimmed V and J ends, which lost 0 bases and 8 bases, there was a span of 8 bases. The CDR3 sequence is 13 residues long. CDR3 amino acids: CASSQDLFYEQFF. CDR3 DNA sequence: TGTGCCAGCAGCCAAGATCTGTTTTATGAGCAGTTCTTC.

The sample holds a few counts of this clonotype. The chain links TRBV6-1 to TRBJ2-3; D is possibly TRBD2 (7 bases). This CDR3 has 16 residues. The V gene lost 8 bases and the J gene lost 0 bases, with 18 bases spanning the gap. From germline, CDR1 is MNHNS and CDR2 SASEGT. The CDR3 DNA reads as TGTGCCAGCGGTCGGGGGCGGGGGCTTAGCACAGATACGCAGTATTTT. Translated: CASGRGRGLSTDTQYF.

The rearrangement uses TRBV19 and TRBJ2-1; 14 nucleotides align to TRBD2. Germline V gives CDR1 LNHDA, CDR2 SQIVND (reference sequence). The CDR3 sequence is 20 residues long. Losses at the gene ends were 6 bases for V and 4 bases for J; bases not matched to a gene: 17. CDR3: CASRIRAGTSGRLLYNEQFF. CDR3 nucleotides: TGTGCCAGTAGGATTAGAGCCGGGACTAGCGGGAGACTACTGTACAATGAGCAGTTCTTC.

The table lists this clonotype with many counts. This chain uses TRBV29-1 with TRBJ2-3, with D tentatively TRBD1 (5 bases). This CDR3 has 12 amino acids. The germline CDR1 and CDR2 sequences are SQVTM and ANQGSEA. Trimming removed 7 bases at V and 3 bases at J, with 11 bases between. Written as DNA, the CDR3 is TGCAGCGGATCCACAGGAACAGATACGCAGTATTTT. This gives the protein CSGSTGTDTQYF.

This clonotype appeared many times. The chain uses TRBV25-1 and TRBJ2-1, with D unresolved. Germline V lookup: CDR1 MGHDK, CDR2 SYGVNS. This CDR3 has 11 residues. Trimming took 2 bases from V and 7 from J, leaving 3 bases between them. In DNA form, the CDR3 reads TGTGCCAGCAGTGAACGTAATGAGCAGTTCTTC. Amino acid sequence: CASSERNEQFF.

At least ten counts were recorded for this clonotype. The rearrangement links TRBV12-3 or TRBV12-4 to TRBJ2-5; D unresolved. This CDR3 spans 13 amino acids. V was clipped by 3 bases and J by 4 bases, with 9 bases between them. CDR3 in DNA: TGTGCCAGCAGTTTGGTAGGGCCAGAGACCCAGTACTTC. This encodes CASSLVGPETQYF.